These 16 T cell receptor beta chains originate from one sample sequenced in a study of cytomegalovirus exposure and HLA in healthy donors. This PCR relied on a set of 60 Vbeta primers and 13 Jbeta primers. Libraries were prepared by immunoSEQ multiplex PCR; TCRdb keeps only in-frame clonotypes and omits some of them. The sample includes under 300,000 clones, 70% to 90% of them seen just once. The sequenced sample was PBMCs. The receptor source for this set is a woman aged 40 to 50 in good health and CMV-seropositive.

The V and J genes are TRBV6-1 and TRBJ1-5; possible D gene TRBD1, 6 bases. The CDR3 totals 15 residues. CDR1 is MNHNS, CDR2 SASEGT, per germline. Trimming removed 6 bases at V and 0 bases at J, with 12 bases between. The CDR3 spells CASSGQPYSNQPQHF. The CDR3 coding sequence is TGTGCCAGCAGCGGACAGCCGTATAGCAATCAGCCCCAGCATTTT.

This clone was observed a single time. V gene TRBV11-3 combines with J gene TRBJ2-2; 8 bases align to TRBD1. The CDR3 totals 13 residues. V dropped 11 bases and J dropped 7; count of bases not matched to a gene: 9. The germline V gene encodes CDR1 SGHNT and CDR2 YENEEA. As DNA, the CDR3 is TGTGCCGCCCGGCAGGGGGCCGTCGGGGAGCTGTTTTTT. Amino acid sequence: CAARQGAVGELFF.

CDR3 in amino acids: CASSTSLGYYEQYF. CDR3 sequence (DNA): TGCGCCAGCAGCACATCATTGGGCTACTACGAGCAGTACTTC. The chain recombines TRBV4-3 with TRBJ2-7; no definite D call. CDR1 is LGHNA, CDR2 YSLEER, per germline. The V end lost 5 bases, the J end lost 3 bases, and 14 bases lay between the germline ends. This CDR3 comprises 14 residues.

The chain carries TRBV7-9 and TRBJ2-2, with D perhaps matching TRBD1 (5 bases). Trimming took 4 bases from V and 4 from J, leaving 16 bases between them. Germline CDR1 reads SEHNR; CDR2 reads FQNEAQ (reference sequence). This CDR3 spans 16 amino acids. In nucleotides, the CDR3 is TGTGCCAGCAGCTCCCGCCCCTTAGACAGCACCGGGGAGCTGTTTTTT. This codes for CASSSRPLDSTGELFF.

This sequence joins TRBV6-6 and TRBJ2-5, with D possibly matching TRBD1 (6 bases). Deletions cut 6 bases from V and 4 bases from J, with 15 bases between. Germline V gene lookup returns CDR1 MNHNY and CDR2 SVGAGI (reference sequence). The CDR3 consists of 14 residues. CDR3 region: CASRDQGMGETQYF. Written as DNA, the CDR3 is TGTGCCAGCAGAGATCAGGGGATGGGAGAGACCCAGTACTTC.

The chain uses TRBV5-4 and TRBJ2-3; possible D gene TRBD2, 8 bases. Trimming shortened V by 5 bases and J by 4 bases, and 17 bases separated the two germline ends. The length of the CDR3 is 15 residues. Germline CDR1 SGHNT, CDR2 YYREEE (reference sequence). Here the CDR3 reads CASSWIAGQPDTQYF. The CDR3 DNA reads TGTGCCAGCAGTTGGATAGCGGGACAGCCAGATACGCAGTATTTT.

The DNA of the CDR3 is TGTGCCAGTAGTTCACAGGGGGCGGGGGACACTGAAGCTTTCTTT. Its protein product is CASSSQGAGDTEAFF. This chain joins TRBV19 and TRBJ1-1, with 9 nucleotides matching TRBD1. V shed 5 bases, J shed 3 bases, and the junction held 7 bases outside the gene matches. Germline CDR1 LNHDA, CDR2 SQIVND (reference sequence). The CDR3 is made up of 15 amino acids.

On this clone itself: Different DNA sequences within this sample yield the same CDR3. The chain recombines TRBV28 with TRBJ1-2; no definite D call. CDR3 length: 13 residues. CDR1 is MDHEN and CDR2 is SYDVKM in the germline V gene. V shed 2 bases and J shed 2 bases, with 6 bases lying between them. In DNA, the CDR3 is TGTGCCAGCAGTTTAACGGGGAACTATGGCTACACCTTC. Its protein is CASSLTGNYGYTF.

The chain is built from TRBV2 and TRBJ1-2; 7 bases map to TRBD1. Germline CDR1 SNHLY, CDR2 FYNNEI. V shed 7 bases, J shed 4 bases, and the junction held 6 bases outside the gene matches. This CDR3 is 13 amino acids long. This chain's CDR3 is CASTGTDSYGYTF. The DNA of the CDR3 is TGTGCCAGCACCGGGACAGATTCCTATGGCTACACCTTC.

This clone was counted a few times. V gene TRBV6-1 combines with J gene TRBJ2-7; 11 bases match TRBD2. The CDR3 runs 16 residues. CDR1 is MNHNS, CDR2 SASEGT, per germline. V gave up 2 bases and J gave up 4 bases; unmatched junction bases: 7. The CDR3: CASSESGTSGSYEQYF. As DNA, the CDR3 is TGTGCCAGCAGTGAAAGCGGGACTAGCGGATCATACGAGCAGTACTTC.

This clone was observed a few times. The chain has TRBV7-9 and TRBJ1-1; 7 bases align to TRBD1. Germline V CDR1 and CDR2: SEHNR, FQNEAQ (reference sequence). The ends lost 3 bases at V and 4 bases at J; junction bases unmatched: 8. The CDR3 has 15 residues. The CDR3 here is CASSFALTGATEAFF. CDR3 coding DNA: TGTGCCAGCAGCTTCGCCCTCACAGGGGCCACTGAAGCTTTCTTT.

CDR3 coding DNA: TGTGCCAGCAGGCGGACAGGGGTTGACACCGGGGAGCTGTTTTTT. Amino acid sequence: CASRRTGVDTGELFF. The V gene is TRBV6-5, the J gene TRBJ2-2, with TRBD1 matching over 9 bases. The CDR3 consists of 15 residues. CDR1 is MNHEY and CDR2 is SVGAGI in the germline V gene. The V and J ends lost 6 bases and 3 bases, in that order; junction bases with no gene match: 5.

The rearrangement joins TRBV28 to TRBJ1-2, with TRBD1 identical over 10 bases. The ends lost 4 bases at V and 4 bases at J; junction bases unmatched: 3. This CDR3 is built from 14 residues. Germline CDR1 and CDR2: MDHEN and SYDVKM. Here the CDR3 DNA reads TGTGCCAGCAGTTCGGACAGGGGGGTCTATGGCTACACCTTC. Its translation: CASSSDRGVYGYTF.

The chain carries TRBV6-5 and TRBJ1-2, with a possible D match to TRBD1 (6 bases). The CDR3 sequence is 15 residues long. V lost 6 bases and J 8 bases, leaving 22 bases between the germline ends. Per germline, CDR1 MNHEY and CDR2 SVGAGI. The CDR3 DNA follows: TGTGCCAGCAGGAGACCTCAGGGGCCCCTTGGGGGCTACACCTTC. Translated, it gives CASRRPQGPLGGYTF.

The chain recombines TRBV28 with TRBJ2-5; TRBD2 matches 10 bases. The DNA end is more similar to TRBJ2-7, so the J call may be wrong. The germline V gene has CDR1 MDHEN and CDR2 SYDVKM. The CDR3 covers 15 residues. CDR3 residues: CASSAASSGSYEQYF. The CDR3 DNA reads TGTGCCAGCAGTGCAGCCTCTAGCGGGAGCTACGAGCAGTACTTC.

CDR3 sequence reads: CASSPLDRVRTEAFF. The CDR3 DNA reads TGTGCCAGCAGCCCCTTGGACAGGGTGAGGACTGAAGCTTTCTTT. This chain uses TRBV7-2 with TRBJ1-1; 8 nucleotides align to TRBD1. The CDR3 consists of 15 residues. Losses at the gene ends were 5 bases for V and 5 bases for J; bases not matched to a gene: 10. Germline CDR1 is SGHTA and CDR2 is FQGNSA.